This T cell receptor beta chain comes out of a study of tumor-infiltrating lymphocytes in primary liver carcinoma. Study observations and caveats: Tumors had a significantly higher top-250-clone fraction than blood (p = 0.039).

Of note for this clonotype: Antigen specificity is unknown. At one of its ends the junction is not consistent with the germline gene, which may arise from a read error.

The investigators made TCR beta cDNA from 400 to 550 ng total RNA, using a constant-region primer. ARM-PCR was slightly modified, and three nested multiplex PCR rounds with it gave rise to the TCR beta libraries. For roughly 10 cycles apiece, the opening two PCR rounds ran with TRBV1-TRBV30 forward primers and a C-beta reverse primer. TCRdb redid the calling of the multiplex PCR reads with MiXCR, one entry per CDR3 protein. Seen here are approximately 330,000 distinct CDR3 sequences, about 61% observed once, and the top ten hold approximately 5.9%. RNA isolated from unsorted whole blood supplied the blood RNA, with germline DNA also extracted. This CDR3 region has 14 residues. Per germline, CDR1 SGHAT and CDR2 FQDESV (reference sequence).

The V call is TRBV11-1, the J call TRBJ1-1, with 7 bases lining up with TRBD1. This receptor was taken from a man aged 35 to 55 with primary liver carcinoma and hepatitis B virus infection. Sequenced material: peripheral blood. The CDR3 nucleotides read TGTGCCAACAGCACCGGGCCCAGGGGGTCTGGAGCTTTCTTT. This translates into CANSTGPRGSGAFF.